These 14 T cell receptor beta chains were sequenced from one sample in a study of blood T cells in healthy people across ages. A second roughly 6 to 12 cycle PCR used barcoded and J-beta primers. TCRdb reprocessed the 5' RACE reads via MiXCR and lists one record per CDR3 protein. The sample lists more than 800,000 distinct CDR3 sequences; around 45% were seen once. Sequenced sample: blood. The receptors here all came from a woman aged 55-69 years in good health.

The chain employs TRBV10-1 and TRBJ2-5; maybe TRBD2 (6 bases). Trimming left V 2 bases short and J 5 bases short, with 12 bases between. Germline loops: CDR1 WNHNN, CDR2 SYGVQD (reference sequence). This CDR3 has 14 amino acids. CDR3 sequence reads: CASSESRGGETQYF. The CDR3 nucleotides are TGCGCCAGCAGTGAGAGCCGCGGAGGGGAGACCCAGTACTTC.

V is TRBV20-1 and J is TRBJ2-3, with TRBD2 matching 9 bases. Germline CDR1 is DFQATT and CDR2 is SNEGSKA (reference sequence). V shed 1 base and J 0 bases; nucleotides not matched to a gene: 5. The CDR3 covers 16 residues. CDR3 coding DNA: TGCAGTGCTAGAGGGTTGACTAGCGGAAGCACAGATACGCAGTATTTT. Translation gives CSARGLTSGSTDTQYF.

The chain joins TRBV12-3 or TRBV12-4 to TRBJ2-1; D is undetermined. The CDR3 has 12 amino acids. V lost 6 bases to trimming and J lost 5 bases, with 8 bases between them. As DNA, the CDR3 is TGTGCCAGCAGCCGGTGGGACAATGAGCAGTTCTTC. Its translation is CASSRWDNEQFF.

The table lists this clonotype with a few counts. The J gene is TRBJ2-1, the V gene TRBV10-3, with D tentatively TRBD2 (6 bases). Trimming took 11 bases from V and 9 from J, leaving 23 bases between them. The CDR3 totals 14 residues. Germline V gives CDR1 ENHRY, CDR2 SYGVKD. CDR3 nucleotide sequence: TGTGCCTCGGGCGGGGACCCCCAGGTGGCTGAGCAGTTCTTC. The encoded protein is CASGGDPQVAEQFF.

Only a few counts were recorded for this clonotype. The rearrangement links TRBV27 to TRBJ2-4; the match to TRBD1 covers 9 bases. The J call may not be correct, given that the DNA end is closer to TRBJ2-7. The CDR3 contains 15 residues. Per the germline V gene, CDR1 is MNHEY and CDR2 is SMNVEV (reference sequence). In nucleotides, the CDR3 is TGTGCCAGCAGCCAACGACAGGGGGGTACCTACGAGCAGTACTTC. This encodes CASSQRQGGTYEQYF.

The table lists this clonotype with many counts. V usage is TRBV6-5 and J usage is TRBJ2-3; 13 positions match TRBD2. With 0 bases clipped from V and 3 bases from J, the junction kept 6 bases outside the gene matches. The CDR3 totals 18 residues. Germline lookup yields CDR1 MNHEY and CDR2 SVGAGI. CDR3 amino acids: CASSYSWTSGSVTDTQYF. Written as DNA, the CDR3 is TGTGCCAGCAGTTACTCGTGGACTAGCGGGAGCGTTACAGATACGCAGTATTTT.

This sequence joins TRBV5-4 and TRBJ1-2; 7 bases are a match to TRBD1. The germline V gene has CDR1 SGHNT and CDR2 YYREEE (reference sequence). V gave up 4 bases and J gave up 10 bases; unmatched junction bases: 16. CDR3 length equals 15 residues. The CDR3 DNA reads as TGTGCCAGCAGCCCCGGGACAGCATCGTGGATGGACTACACCTTC. Protein: CASSPGTASWMDYTF.

This clonotype has more than one count but fewer than ten. The V and J genes are TRBV20-1 and TRBJ2-7, with TRBD2 identical over 10 bases. Germline-derived CDR1 and CDR2 are DFQATT and SNEGSKA (reference sequence). With V trimmed by 1 base and J by 1 base, 7 bases remained unmatched. This CDR3 spans 16 amino acids. The CDR3 spells CSARGIGTSVSYEQYF. For the CDR3, the DNA is TGCAGTGCTAGAGGGATTGGGACTAGCGTATCCTACGAGCAGTACTTC.

This clonotype showed up many times. The chain combines TRBV4-1 with TRBJ2-3; 12 positions match TRBD2. Trimming cost V 1 base and J 3 bases; bases outside gene matches: 8. Germline-derived CDR1 and CDR2 are MGHRA and YSYEKL. The length of the CDR3 is 18 residues. CDR3 residues: CASSQVATSGRTTDTQYF. The DNA of the CDR3 is TGCGCCAGCAGCCAAGTCGCGACTAGCGGGAGAACAACAGATACGCAGTATTTT.

This clonotype came up a few times. The rearrangement links TRBV2 to TRBJ1-2, with a weak D call TRBD1 (5 bases). This CDR3 contains 14 residues. Germline loops: CDR1 SNHLY, CDR2 FYNNEI. V was trimmed by 7 bases and J by 7 bases, leaving 19 bases between them. The CDR3 nucleotides read TGTGCCAGCAAGCCCTCATCAGGGTGGAGTGGCTACACCTTC. Translation gives CASKPSSGWSGYTF. Filled out from reference TRBV2 and TRBJ1-2, the complete variable domain reads EPEVTQTPSHQVTQMGQEVILRCVPISNHLYFYWYRQILGQKVEFLVSFYNNEISEKSEIFDDQFSVERPDGSNFTLKIRSTKLEDSAMYFCASKPSSGWSGYTFGSGTRLTVV.

The rearrangement joins TRBV7-2 to TRBJ2-7; D perhaps matches TRBD2 (7 bases). This CDR3 comprises 15 residues. CDR1 SGHTA and CDR2 FQGNSA come from the germline V gene. Trimming took 1 base from V and 4 from J, leaving 14 bases between them. The chain's CDR3 is CASSLVGGGLYEQYF. The CDR3 DNA is TGTGCCAGCAGCTTAGTAGGGGGGGGACTTTACGAGCAGTACTTC.

V is TRBV12-3 or TRBV12-4 and J is TRBJ2-5, with D perhaps TRBD1 (5 bases). The J call is uncertain, as TRBJ2-7 better fits the DNA end. This CDR3 is 14 amino acids long. CDR3 protein: CASSLGAGLDEQYF. The CDR3 DNA follows: TGTGCCAGCAGTTTAGGGGCAGGGTTAGACGAGCAGTACTTC.

This clonotype was seen a few times. The chain employs TRBV28 and TRBJ2-1, with D unclear. The V end lost 5 bases, the J end lost 4 bases, and 12 bases lay between the germline ends. CDR3 size: 14 residues. Looked up from germline, CDR1 is MDHEN and CDR2 is SYDVKM. CDR3 region: CASSVKLWYNEQFF. CDR3 bases: TGTGCCAGCAGTGTCAAATTGTGGTACAATGAGCAGTTCTTC. The full variable domain, its missing parts supplied by reference TRBV28 and TRBJ2-1, is DVKVTQSSRYLVKRTGEKVFLECVQDMDHENMFWYRQDPGLGLRLIYFSYDVKMKEKGDIPEGYSVSREKKERFSLILESASTNQTSMYLCASSVKLWYNEQFFGPGTRLTVL.

The chain combines TRBV30 with TRBJ2-7; possibly TRBD2 for D (6 bases). The germline V and J ends were trimmed by 4 bases and 5 bases, with 12 bases remaining between them. This CDR3 has 12 residues. CDR1 GTSNPN and CDR2 SVGIG come from the germline V gene (reference sequence). The DNA for the CDR3 is TGTGCCTGGAATTCCGGGAGCCACGAGCAGTACTTC. It codes for CAWNSGSHEQYF.